The clone carrying this TCR beta chain was seen a few times. This entry comes from a study of cytomegalovirus exposure and HLA in healthy donors. The V and J ends lost 1 base and 3 bases respectively, with 16 bases between them. This CDR3 has 17 residues. The germline V gene encodes CDR1 SGHVS and CDR2 FQNEAQ. The PCR contained 60 Vbeta and 13 Jbeta primers. Sequencing was performed with immunoSEQ multiplex PCR; in TCRdb, only in-frame clones are kept and a portion is missing. The profile shows fewer than 95,000 clones, around 80% of them singletons. This clonotype originated in a man under 40 in good health and CMV-seronegative. The chain has TRBV7-8 and TRBJ1-5; perhaps TRBD1 as D (6 bases). Input material: PBMCs. CDR3 region: CASSLGGPRQANQPQHF. CDR3 coding DNA: TGTGCCAGCAGCTTAGGGGGCCCTCGACAGGCCAATCAGCCCCAGCATTTT.